The 16 T cell receptor beta chains listed next were all sequenced from one sample in a study of cytomegalovirus exposure and HLA in healthy donors. 60 Vbeta and 13 Jbeta primers were used in PCR. The assay was immunoSEQ multiplex PCR, and TCRdb's table has in-frame clones only and misses some. The sample lists 130,000 or so clones; roughly 80% were seen once. Sequenced sample: PBMCs. These receptors were collected from a man aged 35 to 55 in good health and CMV-seronegative.

The chain combines TRBV7-5 with TRBJ2-2; TRBD1, the table's D call, lacks a check against the DNA. TRBV7-5 is a pseudogene locus. This CDR3 has 14 residues. The CDR3 region is CVRSLDPGPGELFF. The CDR3 DNA is TGTGTCAGAAGCTTAGACCCAGGGCCCGGGGAGCTGTTTTTT.

The DNA for the CDR3 is TGTGCCAGCAGCTCGCGGACAGGGGTTGGAAACACCATATATTTT. This translates into CASSSRTGVGNTIYF. V and J are TRBV7-9 and TRBJ1-3; 9 nucleotides align to TRBD1. Losses at the gene ends were 4 bases for V and 3 bases for J; bases not matched to a gene: 4. The CDR3 loop spans 15 amino acids. Germline lookup yields CDR1 SEHNR and CDR2 FQNEAQ (reference sequence). Variable domain in full (rest from reference TRBV7-9 and TRBJ1-3): DTGVSQNPRHKITKRGQNVTFRCDPISEHNRLYWYRQTLGQGPEFLTYFQNEAQLEKSRLLSDRFSAERPKGSFSTLEIQRTEQGDSAMYLCASSSRTGVGNTIYFGEGSWLTVV.

The V gene is TRBV7-9, the J gene TRBJ2-7, with a possible D match to TRBD1 (6 bases). Germline assignment: CDR1 SEHNR and CDR2 FQNEAQ (reference sequence). Trimming shortened V by 5 bases and J by 4 bases, and 9 bases separated the two germline ends. CDR3 size: 12 residues. CDR3 in amino acids: CASSNDRYEQYF. As DNA, the CDR3 is TGTGCCAGCAGCAACGACAGGTACGAGCAGTACTTC.

This clone appeared once. The genes are TRBV9 and TRBJ2-1, with unresolved D. From germline, CDR1 is SGDLS and CDR2 YYNGEE. This CDR3 spans 14 amino acids. V was clipped by 0 bases and J by 4 bases, with 8 bases between them. CDR3 sequence: CASSVVASYNEQFF. In DNA, the CDR3 is TGTGCCAGCAGCGTAGTGGCTTCGTACAATGAGCAGTTCTTC.

V gene TRBV5-5 combines with J gene TRBJ2-2, with unresolved D. The CDR3 has 14 residues. Germline V gene lookup returns CDR1 SGHKS and CDR2 YYEKEE (reference sequence). The ends were cut back, 5 bases at V and 1 base at J, with 9 bases in the middle. The DNA of the CDR3 is TGTGCCAGCAGTCCCTGGCTGAACACCGGGGAGCTGTTTTTT. Translating gives CASSPWLNTGELFF.

This clone is a singleton in its sample. In DNA, the CDR3 is TGTGCCAGCAGCCCCCCCGACAGCTCCTACGAGCAGTACTTC. Translating it yields CASSPPDSSYEQYF. The rearrangement joins TRBV11-2 to TRBJ2-7; D possibly corresponds to TRBD1 (5 bases). Trimming removed 5 bases at V and 0 bases at J, with 11 bases between. The CDR3 is 14 amino acids. In germline, CDR1 is SGHAT, CDR2 FQNNGV.

V and J are TRBV7-9 and TRBJ1-1; 7 positions match TRBD1. The CDR3 has 16 residues. Losses at the gene ends were 2 bases for V and 1 base for J; bases not matched to a gene: 7. In germline, CDR1 is SEHNR, CDR2 FQNEAQ (reference sequence). The CDR3 bases are TGTGCCAGCAGCTTATGGGCAGGGGGACCGAACACTGAAGCTTTCTTT. Translating it yields CASSLWAGGPNTEAFF.

The V and J genes are TRBV19 and TRBJ1-5, with D uncertain. The CDR3 length is 14 residues. CDR1 is LNHDA, CDR2 SQIVND, per germline (reference sequence). Trimming took off 3 bases at V and 5 bases at J, with 11 bases between the two ends. Here the CDR3 DNA reads TGTGCCAGTAGTATTGGTAGGGAGGATCAGCCCCAGCATTTT. It is translated as CASSIGREDQPQHF.

This clone appeared once. The V and J genes are TRBV25-1 and TRBJ1-4, with TRBD1 matching 7 bases. CDR1 and CDR2 (germline): MGHDK, SYGVNS. Losses at the gene ends were 8 bases for V and 0 bases for J; bases not matched to a gene: 9. CDR3 length equals 16 residues. The DNA of the CDR3 is TGTGCCAGCGGGCGGGACAGATCTTCAACTAATGAAAAACTGTTTTTT. Its protein product is CASGRDRSSTNEKLFF.

This clone was seen a handful of times. The chain recombines TRBV6-5 with TRBJ1-2, with D possibly matching TRBD1 (5 bases). Germline V gene sequence: CDR1 MNHEY, CDR2 SVGAGI. The CDR3 has 15 residues. V was clipped by 0 bases and J by 3 bases, with 11 bases between them. DNA of the CDR3: TGTGCCAGCAGTTACTCATTCAGGGCGGACTATGGCTACACCTTC. This codes for CASSYSFRADYGYTF.

The rearrangement links TRBV28 to TRBJ1-2; D gene unclear. The CDR3 loop spans 12 amino acids. Trimming pared 6 bases from V and 3 bases from J, leaving 8 bases between. Looked up from germline, CDR1 is MDHEN and CDR2 is SYDVKM. In DNA form, the CDR3 reads TGTGCCAGCAGGGTGGCGGACTATGGCTACACCTTC. Translation gives CASRVADYGYTF.

This rearrangement joins TRBV9 to TRBJ1-6, with D unclear. This CDR3 is 15 amino acids long. The germline V gene encodes CDR1 SGDLS and CDR2 YYNGEE. V lost 3 bases and J lost 11, with 18 bases in between. The CDR3 nucleotides read TGTGCCAGCAGCGCGTCCGAGTCGAGACTCGCACCCCTCCACTTT. Protein sequence: CASSASESRLAPLHF.

The chain couples TRBV4-3 to TRBJ2-1, with D perhaps matching TRBD2 (5 bases). The V gene's germline CDR1 is LGHNA and CDR2 YSLEER. The length of the CDR3 is 15 residues. V shed 0 bases and J shed 7 bases, with 13 bases lying between them. The CDR3 DNA follows: TGCGCCAGCAGCCAAGATCTTCGAACGGGGAATGAGCAGTTCTTC. This encodes CASSQDLRTGNEQFF.

The V and J genes are TRBV7-2 and TRBJ1-2; D perhaps matches TRBD1 (6 bases). Trimming took off 5 bases at V and 3 bases at J, with 10 bases between the two ends. This CDR3 contains 13 residues. From germline, CDR1 is SGHTA and CDR2 FQGNSA. CDR3 protein: CASSRQVYYGYTF. The CDR3, as DNA: TGTGCCAGCAGCCGACAGGTCTACTATGGCTACACCTTC. Full variable domain (remainder filled in from reference TRBV7-2 and TRBJ1-2): GAGVSQSPSNKVTEKGKDVELRCDPISGHTALYWYRQSLGQGLEFLIYFQGNSAPDKSGLPSDRFSAERTGGSVSTLTIQRTQQEDSAVYLCASSRQVYYGYTFGSGTRLTVV.

The chain employs TRBV9 and TRBJ2-1; D is perhaps TRBD2 (5 bases). This CDR3 region has 12 residues. CDR1 is SGDLS, CDR2 YYNGEE, per germline. V dropped 2 bases and J dropped 10 bases, with 10 bases sitting between them. The CDR3 sequence: CASSVTIFEQFF. The CDR3 bases are TGTGCCAGCAGCGTGACTATCTTCGAGCAGTTCTTC.

Concerning this clone: Other DNA sequences in this sample translate to the same CDR3. V and J are TRBV19 and TRBJ2-2; no definite D call. In germline, CDR1 is LNHDA, CDR2 SQIVND (reference sequence). V lost 3 bases and J 7 bases, leaving 3 bases between the germline ends. CDR3 length: 11 residues. This CDR3 is CASSILGELFF. The DNA for the CDR3 is TGTGCCAGTAGTATTCTCGGGGAGCTGTTTTTT.